These T cell receptor beta chains were read from a single sample in a study of blood T cell repertoires in COVID-19. The data were produced by immunoSEQ multiplex PCR, yet TCRdb's version contains in-frame clones alone and is incomplete. In the table there are roughly 100,000 clones, around nine tenths of which are singletons. The sequencing input was peripheral blood. The receptors here all came from a human donor in a cohort sampled during active COVID-19. CDR3s include the opening cysteine and the closing phenylalanine or tryptophan. The D gene is left open where the match is weak. The listing skips clone size in some rows; elsewhere it reads once, few, many or a size class.

size	V	J	D	CDR3	DNA
-	TRBV30	TRBJ2-7	TRBD2	CAWSAHPGLAGSPSYEQYF	TGTGCCTGGAGTGCGCATCCGGGACTAGCGGGAAGTCCTTCCTACGAGCAGTACTTC
-	TRBV19	TRBJ1-5	TRBD1	CASSPYRGGNQPQHF	TGTGCCAGTAGTCCTTACAGGGGAGGCAATCAGCCCCAGCATTTT
few	TRBV7-2	TRBJ2-7	-	CASSLEDSFYEQYF	TGTGCCAGCAGCTTAGAAGACAGTTTTTACGAGCAGTACTTC
-	TRBV4-3	TRBJ2-7	TRBD2	CASSQGLAVPYEQYF	TGCGCCAGCAGCCAAGGACTAGCGGTGCCCTACGAGCAGTACTTC
-	TRBV3-1/TRBV3-2	TRBJ2-7	TRBD2	CASSHATAGGDYEQYF	TGTGCCAGCAGCCACGCGACCGCTGGGGGGGACTACGAGCAGTACTTC
-	TRBV7-2	TRBJ2-7	TRBD2	CASSLGLAGTLSYEQYF	TGTGCCAGCAGCTTAGGTCTAGCGGGGACCCTTTCCTACGAGCAGTACTTC
-	TRBV7-2	TRBJ1-6	-	CASSVLSGDSPLHF	TGTGCCAGCAGCGTCCTCTCAGGGGACTCACCCCTCCACTTT
-	TRBV7-9	TRBJ1-5	TRBD1	CASSPVDRGQPQHF	TGTGCCAGCAGCCCCGTCGACAGGGGTCAGCCCCAGCATTTT
once	TRBV3-1/TRBV3-2	TRBJ2-2	-	CASSRRAGELFF	TGTGCCAGCAGCAGGAGGGCCGGGGAGCTGTTTTTT
once	TRBV7-2	TRBJ1-2	TRBD1	CASSSRGRRGYGYTF	TGTGCCAGCAGCTCCAGGGGGCGCAGGGGCTATGGCTACACCTTC
-	TRBV28	TRBJ2-5	TRBD2	CAIGGLAGLETQYF	TGTGCCATCGGCGGACTAGCGGGACTTGAGACCCAGTACTTC
-	TRBV28	TRBJ1-5	-	CASSSDRNQPQHF	TGTGCCAGCAGTTCGGACAGAAATCAGCCCCAGCATTTT
-	TRBV4-2	TRBJ2-1	TRBD2	CASSQVNHGSTSGKGNEQFF	TGTGCCAGCAGCCAAGTCAACCACGGATCGACTAGCGGGAAGGGTAATGAGCAGTTCTTC
-	TRBV28	TRBJ1-4	-	CASSPAGREGFEKLFF	TGTGCCAGCAGCCCGGCGGGGCGGGAAGGTTTTGAAAAACTGTTTTTT
few	TRBV7-9	TRBJ2-7	-	CASSERATYEQYF	TGTGCCAGCAGTGAACGCGCGACCTACGAGCAGTACTTC
-	TRBV4-1	TRBJ2-4	-	CASSQESGLAKNIQYF	TGCGCCAGCAGCCAAGAGAGCGGACTAGCCAAAAACATTCAGTACTTC
-	TRBV5-4	TRBJ2-5	TRBD2	CASSRGLAGGETQYF	TGTGCCAGCAGCCGGGGACTAGCGGGGGGGGAGACCCAGTACTTC
-	TRBV6-5	TRBJ1-1	TRBD1	CASSTSGQENTEAFF	TGTGCCAGCAGTACATCGGGACAGGAGAACACTGAAGCTTTCTTT
-	TRBV7-2	TRBJ2-1	TRBD2	CASSFDGTSYNEQFF	TGTGCCAGCAGCTTCGATGGGACTAGCTATAATGAGCAGTTCTTC
-	TRBV7-9	TRBJ2-7	-	CASSPILVLRGSEYEQYF	TGTGCCAGCAGCCCTATTTTGGTACTTCGGGGATCAGAGTACGAGCAGTACTTC
-	TRBV9	TRBJ2-1	TRBD1	CASSGGQGSYNEQFF	TGTGCCAGCAGCGGAGGACAGGGATCCTACAATGAGCAGTTCTTC
-	TRBV10-3	TRBJ1-1	-	CAISDGGEAFF	TGTGCCATCAGTGATGGCGGTGAAGCTTTCTTT
-	TRBV4-1	TRBJ2-1	TRBD2	CASSHPTSGVFNEQFF	TGCGCCAGCAGCCATCCCACTAGCGGGGTATTCAATGAGCAGTTCTTC
-	TRBV6-1	TRBJ1-1	TRBD1	CASSDPGTGGRNTEAFF	TGTGCCAGCAGTGACCCCGGGACAGGGGGCCGAAACACTGAAGCTTTCTTT
-	TRBV4-3	TRBJ1-4	TRBD1	CASSQDWGQGNEKLFF	TGCGCCAGCAGCCAAGATTGGGGACAGGGGAATGAAAAACTGTTTTTT
-	TRBV7-2	TRBJ2-7	-	CASSLRFTGTYEQYF	TGTGCCAGCAGCTTAAGGTTTACGGGGACCTACGAGCAGTACTTC
-	TRBV27	TRBJ2-7	-	CASSLSTSYEQYF	TGTGCCAGCAGTTTATCAACCAGCTACGAGCAGTACTTC
-	TRBV4-3	TRBJ1-3	-	CASSQGGNSGNTIYF	TGCGCCAGCAGCCAAGGAGGAAATTCTGGAAACACCATATATTTT
-	TRBV7-2	TRBJ2-3	-	CASSLGGAEDTQYF	TGTGCCAGCAGCTTAGGGGGCGCAGAAGATACGCAGTATTTT
-	TRBV28	TRBJ2-1	TRBD1	CASSYRTGMGNEQFF	TGTGCCAGCAGTTACAGGACAGGGATGGGGAATGAGCAGTTCTTC
once	TRBV6-2/TRBV6-3	TRBJ2-5	TRBD1	CASSSGGLGETQYF	TGTGCCAGCAGTTCAGGGGGTTTGGGAGAGACCCAGTACTTC
-	TRBV25-1	TRBJ2-3	-	CASSEIGLGPNTDTQYF	TGTGCCAGCAGTGAAATCGGGCTGGGGCCTAACACAGATACGCAGTATTTT
-	TRBV2	TRBJ1-3	TRBD1	CASSGDRDSGNTIYF	TGTGCCAGCAGTGGTGACAGGGACTCTGGAAACACCATATATTTT
-	TRBV2	TRBJ2-2	-	CASRRMATTGELFF	TGTGCCAGCAGGAGGATGGCTACTACCGGGGAGCTGTTTTTT
-	TRBV19	TRBJ2-4	TRBD2	CASSIILSGLAGIAKNIQYF	TGTGCCAGTAGTATTATTCTTTCGGGACTAGCGGGAATAGCCAAAAACATTCAGTACTTC
-	TRBV10-3	TRBJ1-2	TRBD1	CAISGVDRANYGYTF	TGTGCCATCAGTGGCGTCGACAGGGCGAACTATGGCTACACCTTC
-	TRBV29-1	TRBJ1-4	TRBD1	CSVDGHDREVGKLFF	TGCAGCGTTGATGGACATGACAGGGAAGTTGGAAAACTGTTTTTT
-	TRBV28	TRBJ1-1	-	CASSLTDRNTEAFF	TGTGCCAGCAGTTTGACAGACAGGAACACTGAAGCTTTCTTT
-	TRBV5-4	TRBJ1-2	TRBD1	CASRKRQGPNYGYTF	TGTGCCAGCAGAAAAAGACAGGGCCCCAACTATGGCTACACCTTC